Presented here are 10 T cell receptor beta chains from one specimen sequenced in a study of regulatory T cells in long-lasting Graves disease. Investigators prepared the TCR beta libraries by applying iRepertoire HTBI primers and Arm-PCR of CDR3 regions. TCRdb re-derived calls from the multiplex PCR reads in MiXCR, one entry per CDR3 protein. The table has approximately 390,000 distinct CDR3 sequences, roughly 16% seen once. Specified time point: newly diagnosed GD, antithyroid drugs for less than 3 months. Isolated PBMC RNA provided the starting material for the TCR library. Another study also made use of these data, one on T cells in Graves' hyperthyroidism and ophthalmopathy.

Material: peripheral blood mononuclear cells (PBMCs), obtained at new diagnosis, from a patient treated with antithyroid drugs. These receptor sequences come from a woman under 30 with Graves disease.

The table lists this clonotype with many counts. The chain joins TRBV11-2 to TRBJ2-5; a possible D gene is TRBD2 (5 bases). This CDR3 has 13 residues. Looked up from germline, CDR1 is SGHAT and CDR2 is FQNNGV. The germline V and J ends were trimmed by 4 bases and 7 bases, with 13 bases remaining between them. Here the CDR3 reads CASSSVAGGTQYF. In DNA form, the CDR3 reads TGTGCCAGCAGCTCCGTAGCCGGAGGGACCCAGTACTTC.

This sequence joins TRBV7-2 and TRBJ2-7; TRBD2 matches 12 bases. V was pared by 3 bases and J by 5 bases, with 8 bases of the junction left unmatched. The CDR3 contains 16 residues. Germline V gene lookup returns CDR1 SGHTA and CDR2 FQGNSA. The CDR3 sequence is CASSFGLAGSIDEQYF. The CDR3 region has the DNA TGTGCCAGCAGCTTTGGACTAGCGGGGTCGATCGACGAGCAGTACTTC.

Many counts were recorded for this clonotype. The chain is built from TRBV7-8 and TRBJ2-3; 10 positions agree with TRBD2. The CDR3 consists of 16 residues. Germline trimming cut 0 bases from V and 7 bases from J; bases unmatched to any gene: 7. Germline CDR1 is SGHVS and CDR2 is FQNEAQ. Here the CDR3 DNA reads TGTGCCAGCAGCTTAGCGCGAAGCGGGGGGGCGAATACGCAGTATTTT. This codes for CASSLARSGGANTQYF. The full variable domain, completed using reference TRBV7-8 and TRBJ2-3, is GAGVSQSPRYKVAKRGQDVALRCDPISGHVSLFWYQQALGQGPEFLTYFQNEAQLDKSGLPSDRFFAERPEGSVSTLKIQRTQQEDSAVYLCASSLARSGGANTQYFGPGTRLTVL.

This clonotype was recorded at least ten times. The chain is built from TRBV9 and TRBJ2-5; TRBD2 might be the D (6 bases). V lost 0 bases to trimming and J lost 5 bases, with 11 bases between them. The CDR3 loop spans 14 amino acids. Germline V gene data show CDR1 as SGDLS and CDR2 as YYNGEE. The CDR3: CASSVGIAAETQYF. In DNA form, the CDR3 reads TGTGCCAGCAGCGTAGGGATAGCGGCGGAGACCCAGTACTTC.

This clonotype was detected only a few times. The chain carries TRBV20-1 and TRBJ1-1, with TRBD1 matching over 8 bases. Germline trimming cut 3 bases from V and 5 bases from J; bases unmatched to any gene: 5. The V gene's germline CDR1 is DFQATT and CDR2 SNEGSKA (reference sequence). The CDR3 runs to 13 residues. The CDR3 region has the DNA TGCAGTGCTAGCGGGGGACAGGAGACTGAAGCTTTCTTT. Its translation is CSASGGQETEAFF.

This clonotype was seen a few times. Written as DNA, the CDR3 is TGTGCCAGCAGGGGTGCAGGGGGGGAAAATTCACCCCTCCACTTT. Translating gives CASRGAGGENSPLHF. The V call is TRBV2, the J call TRBJ1-6, with TRBD1 matching 7 bases. The CDR3 covers 15 residues. Germline V gene data show CDR1 as SNHLY and CDR2 as FYNNEI. V lost 6 bases to trimming and J lost 7 bases; unmatched junction nucleotides: 9.

The CDR3 loop reads CSARTGTRSFSEQFF. Written as DNA, the CDR3 is TGCAGTGCTAGAACCGGGACTAGAAGTTTTTCTGAGCAGTTCTTC. The chain has TRBV20-1 and TRBJ2-1, with 8 bases identical to TRBD2. Germline trimming cut 2 bases from V and 9 bases from J; bases unmatched to any gene: 12. The CDR3 spans 15 residues. Per the germline V gene, CDR1 is DFQATT and CDR2 is SNEGSKA (reference sequence).

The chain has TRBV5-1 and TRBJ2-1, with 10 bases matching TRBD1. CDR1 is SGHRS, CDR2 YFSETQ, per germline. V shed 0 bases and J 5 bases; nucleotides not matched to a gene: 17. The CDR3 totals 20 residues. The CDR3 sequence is CASSLAEGQGVLAEDNEQFF. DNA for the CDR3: TGCGCCAGCAGCTTGGCCGAAGGACAGGGGGTGCTAGCGGAGGACAATGAGCAGTTCTTC. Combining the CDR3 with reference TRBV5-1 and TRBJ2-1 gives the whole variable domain KAGVTQTPRYLIKTRGQQVTLSCSPISGHRSVSWYQQTPGQGLQFLFEYFSETQRNKGNFPGRFSGRQFSNSRSEMNVSTLELGDSALYLCASSLAEGQGVLAEDNEQFFGPGTRLTVL.

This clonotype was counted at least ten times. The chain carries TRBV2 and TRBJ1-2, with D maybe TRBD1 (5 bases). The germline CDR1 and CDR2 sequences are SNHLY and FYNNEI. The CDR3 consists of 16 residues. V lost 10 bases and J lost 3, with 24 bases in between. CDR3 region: CATTISYGTTHYGYTF. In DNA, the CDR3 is TGTGCCACCACCATATCCTATGGGACCACTCACTATGGCTACACCTTC.

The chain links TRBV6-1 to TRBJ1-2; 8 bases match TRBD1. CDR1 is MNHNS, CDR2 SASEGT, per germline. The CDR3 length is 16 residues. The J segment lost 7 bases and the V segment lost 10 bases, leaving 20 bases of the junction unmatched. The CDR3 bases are TGTGCCATCACCCCCACACTAACGGACAGGGTCCGTGGCTACACCTTC. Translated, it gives CAITPTLTDRVRGYTF.